The clone carrying this T cell receptor beta chain was recorded many times. As yet, its antigen is unknown. These data belong to a study of molecular identifiers for immune sequencing clone quantification. Study-wide results and limits: Over 99% of effector molecules, yet under 1% of naive-cell molecules, were held by clones above 20 RNA copies.

With RNA at 10%, 30% or 50%, naive CD8 libraries came from approximately 20,000 to 980,000 sorted cells. The V end was cut by 4 bases, the J end by 5 bases, with 14 bases between. The germline V gene has CDR1 SEHNR and CDR2 FQNEAQ (reference sequence). CDR3 length: 14 amino acids. Preparation of the bulk TCR libraries relied on previously described methods and listed TCR primers. TCRdb recomputed calls from the PCR reads with MiXCR, one row per CDR3 protein. The table records over 600,000 distinct CDR3 sequences, about 20% of them present only once. The sample was naive CD8+ T cells from blood, with Jurkat cell RNA spiked in. Subset: FACS-sorted CD8+CD4-CCR7+CD45RA+ naive T cells. The receptor was derived from a human donor in good health. Some libraries in this study had Jurkat cell RNA spiked in. This rearrangement joins TRBV7-9 to TRBJ1-2; D is unresolved. The CDR3 DNA sequence: TGTGCCAGCAGCTCGTCCGAACCCCATTATGGCTACACCTTC. This translates into CASSSSEPHYGYTF.